The clone carrying this T cell receptor beta chain ranks as large. The CDR3 has 14 amino acids. Germline V gene sequence: CDR1 WNHNN, CDR2 SYGVQD (reference sequence). The V gene end was trimmed by 6 bases and the J gene end by 8 bases; junction bases not matched to a gene: 7. These data belong to a study of tumour-infiltrating T cells in Burkitt lymphoma. Study background: Survival, overall and progression-free, tracked with productive clonality.

Using immunoSEQ multiplex PCR, the repertoire was profiled, and TCRdb retains in-frame clones only, with some absent. The table has 1,500 to 1,800 clones, approximately 12% seen once; the top ten hold approximately 15%. This chain joins TRBV10-1 and TRBJ2-1; 10 bases align to TRBD2. The sequence came from a human donor with Burkitt lymphoma. The sample was tumor tissue. CDR3 sequence: CASRDSGGSDEQFF. The CDR3 DNA sequence: TGCGCCAGCAGGGATAGCGGGGGGTCCGATGAGCAGTTCTTC.